These T cell receptor beta chains were read from a single sample in a study of regulatory T cells. Data came from immunoSEQ multiplex PCR; TCRdb stores just in-frame clones and leaves some out. The sample includes approximately 37,000 clones, around 91% of them seen just once. The sequenced sample consisted of conventional CD4+ T cells sorted from blood. These receptors all come from a person aged 18-30 years with CD3G deficiency. CDR3s include the opening cysteine and the closing phenylalanine or tryptophan. A D gene is named only where the DNA matches it firmly. Size tells how often a clone was seen (once, few, many) or the class of an expanded clone, and some rows leave it out.

TRBJ2-3	few	TRBV7-9	TRBD2	16	TGTGCCAGCAGCTTAGCGGGAGGGCAAAGCACAGATACGCAGTATTTT	CASSLAGGQSTDTQYF
TRBJ2-3	NA	TRBV6-1	TRBD2	17	TGTGCCAGCAGTGAGAAGACAAGCGGGACCCAGCGAGATACGCAGTATTTT	CASSEKTSGTQRDTQYF
TRBJ2-2	once	TRBV7-9	TRBD2	18	TGTGCCAGCAGCCAAGAGGCAGGCGCGGGAGCTTTAAGCGGGGAGCTGTTTTTT	CASSQEAGAGALSGELFF
TRBJ1-1	once	TRBV6-1	NA	13	TGTGCCAGCAGTGAATGGGGGGGCCCTGAAGCTTTCTTT	CASSEWGGPEAFF
TRBJ1-1	NA	TRBV19	TRBD1	15	TGTGCCACCTCACCCAGGGGGGGCCCTCGGACTGAAGCTTTCTTT	CATSPRGGPRTEAFF
TRBJ1-2	NA	TRBV6-1	NA	12	TGTGCTGGGGGAGGGAAGGACTATGGCTACACCTTC	CAGGGKDYGYTF
TRBJ2-1	NA	TRBV28	NA	14	TGTGCCAGCAGCCAGCGGACAGCGAACAATGAGCAGTTCTTC	CASSQRTANNEQFF
TRBJ2-6	NA	TRBV5-1	NA	16	TGCGCCAGCAGCTTAATGGGGACGACTGGGGCCAACGTCCTGACTTTC	CASSLMGTTGANVLTF
TRBJ2-2	once	TRBV10-3	TRBD1	16	TGTGCCATCAGCCCGAAGGGACAGGCTAACACCGGAGAGCTGTTTTTT	CAISPKGQANTGELFF
TRBJ1-1	once	TRBV7-8	NA	13	TGTGCCAGCAGCTTAGTTCGGGGAACTGAAGCTTTCTTT	CASSLVRGTEAFF
TRBJ2-2	NA	TRBV4-1	NA	17	TGCGCCAGCAGCCAACGAGTGATGACAGGCGCCCCCGGGGAGCTGTTTTTT	CASSQRVMTGAPGELFF
TRBJ1-1	NA	TRBV7-8	TRBD1	15	TGTGCCAGCAGCTTGACAGGGAGCGGCAACACTGAAGCTTTCTTT	CASSLTGSGNTEAFF
TRBJ2-1	NA	TRBV5-1	NA	15	TGCGCCAGCAGCTTGGCCCTTCACGTCGGTGGTGAGCAGTTCTTC	CASSLALHVGGEQFF
TRBJ2-4	once	TRBV6-6	NA	15	TGTGCCAGCAGTTCCGGGCGACTACTAAAAAACATTCAGTACTTC	CASSSGRLLKNIQYF
TRBJ2-1	NA	TRBV6-1	NA	14	TGTGCCAGCAGCAACCTAGGGGGGTACAATGAGCAGTTCTTC	CASSNLGGYNEQFF
TRBJ1-1	NA	TRBV6-6	NA	12	TGTGCCAGCAAAACACAGGCGACTGAAGCTTTCTTT	CASKTQATEAFF
TRBJ2-3	NA	TRBV19	NA	14	TGTGCCAGTAGTCCGGGTAGTTTCACAGATACGCAGTATTTT	CASSPGSFTDTQYF
TRBJ1-1	NA	TRBV18	NA	13	TGTGCCAGCTCACCGGAACTAAACACTGAAGCTTTCTTT	CASSPELNTEAFF
TRBJ2-3	NA	TRBV28	TRBD2	14	TGTGCCAGCAGTTTAGGGGGGGGTAGAAATACGCAGTATTTT	CASSLGGGRNTQYF
TRBJ2-1	NA	TRBV25-1	NA	16	TGTGCCAGCAGCCCAATGGAGGGGGAAGGGGACAATGAGCAGTTCTTC	CASSPMEGEGDNEQFF
TRBJ2-4	NA	TRBV18	NA	12	TGTGCCAGCTCGTCGACGGGGGACATTCAGTACTTC	CASSSTGDIQYF
TRBJ2-5	NA	TRBV21-1	NA	15	TGTGCCAGCAGTATGCCTGACAGGAACCAAGAGACCCAGTACTTC	CASSMPDRNQETQYF
TRBJ1-6	NA	TRBV6-1	NA	17	TGTGCCAGCAGTGAAGGAATACGGGCCCTACATAATTCACCCCTCCACTTT	CASSEGIRALHNSPLHF
TRBJ1-2	NA	TRBV9	NA	15	TGTGCCAGCATCGGACAGTTCTACCCCCGGCATGGCTACACCTTC	CASIGQFYPRHGYTF
TRBJ1-2	NA	TRBV5-1	NA	13	TGCGCCAGCAGCTTGGACGGGACAACCGGCTACACCTTC	CASSLDGTTGYTF
TRBJ2-5	NA	TRBV5-1	NA	11	TGCGCCAGCAGCTTCCAGGGGACCCAGTACTTC	CASSFQGTQYF
TRBJ2-1	NA	TRBV7-8	TRBD2	16	TGTGCCAGCAGCTTAGTTAGCGGGTATAGTCCATCTCAGCAGTTCTTC	CASSLVSGYSPSQQFF
TRBJ2-3	NA	TRBV18	NA	14	TGTGCCAGCTCACCTATGGGTAATCCGGATACGCAGTATTTT	CASSPMGNPDTQYF
TRBJ2-3	once	TRBV18	NA	13	TGTGCCAGCTCATCTTCATCGCCAGATACGCAGTATTTT	CASSSSSPDTQYF
TRBJ2-7	once	TRBV7-2	NA	14	TGTGCCAGCAGCTTGTGGCCAGTATCCTACGAGCAGTACTTC	CASSLWPVSYEQYF
TRBJ2-3	NA	TRBV6-6	NA	11	TGTGCCAGCAGCCCCTCCGGCACGCAGTATTTT	CASSPSGTQYF
TRBJ1-6	NA	TRBV14	NA	16	TGTGCCAGCAGCCATAGGGTCAAGGAAGGGAATTCACCCCTCCACTTT	CASSHRVKEGNSPLHF
TRBJ2-5	NA	TRBV18	NA	13	TGTGCCAGCTCCCCCGGGTGGAAAGAGACCCAGTACTTC	CASSPGWKETQYF
TRBJ2-3	few	TRBV7-6	NA	15	TGTGCCAGCAGCAGGTTTAGTGCATCTACAGATACGCAGTATTTT	CASSRFSASTDTQYF
TRBJ2-5	NA	TRBV9	NA	17	TGTGCCAGCAGCGCACCCACTTGGATGCGGGACCAAGAGACCCAGTACTTC	CASSAPTWMRDQETQYF
TRBJ2-7	NA	TRBV13	NA	12	TGTGCCAGCAGCGTTACAGGGACCGAGCAGTACTTC	CASSVTGTEQYF
TRBJ2-3	NA	TRBV7-9	TRBD2	18	TGTGCCAGCAGCTACACCTCGGGGACTAGCGGGAGCACAGATACGCAGTATTTT	CASSYTSGTSGSTDTQYF
TRBJ2-7	few	TRBV18	TRBD2	14	TGTGCCAGCTCACCTGTTAGCGGGAGCGGCGAGCAGTACTTC	CASSPVSGSGEQYF
TRBJ1-4	few	TRBV28	NA	15	TGTGCCAGCAGCACCCGAGGAACAGGGAATGAAAAACTGTTTTTT	CASSTRGTGNEKLFF
TRBJ1-2	NA	TRBV28	NA	13	TGTGCCAGCAGGTCAGGGATCGACTATGGCTACACCTTC	CASRSGIDYGYTF
TRBJ2-4	NA	TRBV18	NA	13	TGTGCCAGCTCAGAAGTTCACGGGGACATTCAGTACTTC	CASSEVHGDIQYF
TRBJ2-1	NA	TRBV7-9	NA	13	TGTGCCAGCAGCTCCGAGTTGGTCAATGAGCAGTTCTTC	CASSSELVNEQFF
TRBJ2-7	NA	TRBV10-3	TRBD1	14	TGTGCCATCTCGAGGACAGGGGGCGATTACGAGCAGTACTTC	CAISRTGGDYEQYF
TRBJ1-1	NA	TRBV5-1	TRBD1	13	TGCGCCAGCAGCTTGACAGGGGCGGGTGAAGCTTTCTTT	CASSLTGAGEAFF
TRBJ1-1	NA	TRBV5-1	TRBD1	16	TGCGCCAGCAGCCGGACAGGGGGCGCGGGAGGCACTGAAGCTTTCTTT	CASSRTGGAGGTEAFF
TRBJ2-5	NA	TRBV7-2	NA	12	TGTGCCAGCAGCTCTGCGACAGGGACCCAGTACTTC	CASSSATGTQYF
TRBJ2-3	NA	TRBV5-1	NA	15	TGCGCCAGCAGCTTGGCCCCAGGGTACCCAGATACGCAGTATTTT	CASSLAPGYPDTQYF
TRBJ2-3	NA	TRBV7-9	NA	11	TGTGCCAGCAGCTTATTAGATACGCAGTATTTT	CASSLLDTQYF
TRBJ2-1	NA	TRBV30	NA	13	TGTGCCTGGAGTTCCCAGCGTCACAATGAGCAGTTCTTC	CAWSSQRHNEQFF
TRBJ1-6	once	TRBV7-2	NA	15	TGTGCCAGCAGCTTAGGAGGGGGCTATAATTCACCCCTCCACTTT	CASSLGGGYNSPLHF
TRBJ1-5	NA	TRBV6-1	NA	12	TGTGCCAGCAGCACGGGCAATCAGCCCCAGCATTTT	CASSTGNQPQHF
TRBJ1-5	NA	TRBV19	NA	16	TGTGCCAGTAGTCTCCGCGGAAAGGACGTCGGCCAGCCCCAGCATTTT	CASSLRGKDVGQPQHF
TRBJ2-5	NA	TRBV11-2	NA	13	TGTGCCAGCAGTCGGGCCTTACAAGAGACCCAGTACTTC	CASSRALQETQYF
TRBJ2-1	NA	TRBV5-1	NA	14	TGCGCCAGCAGCGCCGGGTTTACCTACAATGAGCAGTTCTTC	CASSAGFTYNEQFF
TRBJ1-2	NA	TRBV10-3	NA	15	TGTGCCATCAGTGAGTCCGGAGGGGAGACTCGTGGCTACACCTTC	CAISESGGETRGYTF